What follows are 11 T cell receptor beta chains derived from one specimen sequenced in a study of cytomegalovirus exposure and HLA in healthy donors. The PCR contained 60 Vbeta and 13 Jbeta primers. Clones were sequenced by immunoSEQ multiplex PCR, and TCRdb holds only the in-frame ones, with some missing. The sample shows about 150,000 clones, approximately 85% of them seen only once. Sequencing was performed on PBMCs. These receptors came from a girl aged 5 to 17 in good health and CMV-seropositive.

This clone was seen only a few times. The gene calls are TRBV27 and TRBJ2-2; no reliable D call. V lost 0 bases, J lost 0 bases, and 8 bases lay in between. In germline, CDR1 is MNHEY, CDR2 SMNVEV (reference sequence). This CDR3 is built from 16 residues. The DNA of the CDR3 is TGTGCCAGCAGTTTATCCGGAGAATCGAACACCGGGGAGCTGTTTTTT. It specifies CASSLSGESNTGELFF.

The chain uses TRBV5-1 and TRBJ2-1; 11 bases are a match to TRBD2. Germline trimming cut 6 bases from V and 8 bases from J; bases unmatched to any gene: 10. CDR1 is SGHRS and CDR2 is YFSETQ in the germline V gene. This CDR3 has 15 amino acids. The CDR3 DNA reads as TGCGCCAGCAAATGGGGTAGCGGGGGGGGGTATGAGCAGTTCTTC. This encodes CASKWGSGGGYEQFF.

The V call is TRBV27, the J call TRBJ1-2; 8 bases map to TRBD1. Germline V lookup: CDR1 MNHEY, CDR2 SMNVEV (reference sequence). J lost 5 bases, V lost 0 bases, and 8 bases had no gene match. The CDR3 has 16 residues. CDR3 amino acids: CASSLSRQGSKYGYTF. The DNA for the CDR3 is TGTGCCAGCAGTTTATCCCGACAGGGGAGCAAGTATGGCTACACCTTC.

This clone has more than one count but fewer than ten. This chain joins TRBV2 and TRBJ1-1; D might be TRBD1 (6 bases). The germline CDR1 and CDR2 sequences are SNHLY and FYNNEI. Deletions cut 4 bases from V and 3 bases from J, with 21 bases between. The length of the CDR3 is 17 residues. The CDR3 DNA reads TGTGCCAGCAGTGTTCAGAGTGTGGGGGGGCCGGACACTGAAGCTTTCTTT. Translating gives CASSVQSVGGPDTEAFF.

The rearrangement uses TRBV5-8 and TRBJ2-5; D is possibly TRBD2 (6 bases). Germline V lookup: CDR1 SGHTS, CDR2 YDEGEE. There are 13 residues in the CDR3. With 1 base removed from V and 6 bases from J, the gap between germline ends came to 10 bases. The CDR3 loop is CASSLRLAKTQYF. The CDR3 DNA reads as TGTGCCAGCAGCTTGCGTCTAGCGAAGACCCAGTACTTC.

This clone has only a few counts. V usage is TRBV7-9 and J usage is TRBJ1-1; 8 nucleotides agree with TRBD1. The J segment lost 5 bases and the V segment lost 6 bases, leaving 8 bases of the junction unmatched. Germline V CDR1 and CDR2: SEHNR, FQNEAQ (reference sequence). This CDR3 comprises 14 residues. CDR3 sequence reads: CASRRQGWETEAFF. As DNA, the CDR3 is TGTGCCAGCAGACGACAGGGGTGGGAGACTGAAGCTTTCTTT.

The chain combines TRBV7-9 with TRBJ2-3; no clear D. This CDR3 region has 14 residues. The V gene's germline CDR1 is SEHNR and CDR2 FQNEAQ (reference sequence). V dropped 0 bases and J dropped 4 bases, with 8 bases sitting between them. The CDR3 region is CASSLATESDTQYF. The DNA of the CDR3 is TGTGCCAGCAGCTTAGCGACTGAGTCAGATACGCAGTATTTT.

The rearrangement links TRBV7-9 to TRBJ2-2; possible D gene TRBD2, 6 bases. CDR1 SEHNR and CDR2 FQNEAQ come from the germline V gene (reference sequence). This CDR3 has 15 amino acids. Trimming cost V 3 bases and J 1 base, with 9 bases left between them. CDR3 sequence reads: CASSFGGMNTGELFF. Written as DNA, the CDR3 is TGTGCCAGCAGCTTTGGGGGGATGAACACCGGGGAGCTGTTTTTT.

This clone was counted between two and nine times. The chain has TRBV5-1 and TRBJ2-7; perhaps TRBD2 as D (7 bases). CDR1 SGHRS and CDR2 YFSETQ come from the germline V gene. V was cut by 1 base and J by 3 bases, with 11 bases left in between. The CDR3 is made up of 14 amino acids. The CDR3 nucleotides are TGCGCCAGCAGCTTGACGGGGGGCGTCTACGAGCAGTACTTC. Translated: CASSLTGGVYEQYF.

The gene calls are TRBV5-4 and TRBJ1-4; D is possibly TRBD1 (5 bases). The CDR3 loop spans 14 amino acids. From germline, CDR1 is SGHNT and CDR2 YYREEE (reference sequence). Trimming took 4 bases from V and 8 from J, leaving 15 bases between them. The CDR3, as DNA: TGTGCCAGCAGCCCGGGGGGGAATCGGGAAAAACTGTTTTTT. Translation: CASSPGGNREKLFF.

J is TRBJ1-6 and V is TRBV5-1; D gene ambiguous. CDR1 SGHRS and CDR2 YFSETQ come from the germline V gene. V was shortened by 0 bases and J by 8 bases, with 9 bases between the two germline ends. The CDR3 contains 14 residues. CDR3 sequence: CASSLGGLDSPLHF. DNA of the CDR3: TGCGCCAGCAGCTTGGGAGGGTTGGATTCACCCCTCCACTTT.